The entry that follows covers one T cell receptor beta chain sequence. This sample stems from a study of blood T cell repertoires in COVID-19. At the level of the study: The origin of the acute and convalescent COVID-19 samples was the United States, Italy and Spain.

The CDR3 extends over 12 amino acids. Germline assignment: CDR1 MNHNS and CDR2 SASEGT. V lost 1 base to trimming and J lost 9 bases, with 10 bases between them. Repertoires were generated with immunoSEQ multiplex PCR, while TCRdb's copy carries only in-frame clones and drops some. This table has 200,000 to 250,000 clones, around nine tenths appearing once. The chain links TRBV6-1 to TRBJ2-7; D possibly corresponds to TRBD2 (5 bases). The sequence was obtained from a woman in her 30s who had been exposed to COVID-19. The sample comprised PBMCs or T cells enriched from blood (not recorded which). CDR3 residues: CASSEGTFRQYF. The CDR3 nucleotides are TGTGCCAGCAGTGAAGGGACTTTCCGGCAGTACTTC.